One and the same sample provided the 27 T cell receptor beta chains below, sequenced in a study of STAT3 mutations in large granular lymphocyte leukemia. The study, taken as a whole, reports: Every T-LGLL patient had at least one immunodominant TCRbeta clonotype.

What these receptors recognize is not known. The table came from immunoSEQ multiplex PCR; TCRdb's copy has only in-frame clones and leaves some out. The data show around 10,000 clones, 50% to 60% seen once. The sequencing sample was made of peripheral blood mononuclear cells. The receptors come from a boy aged 10-17 years with T-cell large granular lymphocyte leukemia. Some clones in this sample may be carry-over from other donors' samples.

This clone was detected a few times. The J gene is TRBJ1-5, the V gene TRBV5-4; TRBD1 is a possible D gene (6 bases). The CDR3 length is 17 residues. The germline V gene has CDR1 SGHNT and CDR2 YYREEE (reference sequence). The V gene lost 2 bases and the J gene lost 2 bases, with 17 bases spanning the gap. CDR3 loop: CASSFSVGGNGNQPQHF. CDR3 in DNA: TGTGCCAGCAGCTTCTCCGTAGGGGGGAATGGCAATCAGCCCCAGCATTTT. Full variable domain (rest looked up from reference TRBV5-4 and TRBJ1-5): ETGVTQSPTHLIKTRGQQVTLRCSSQSGHNTVSWYQQALGQGPQFIFQYYREEENGRGNFPPRFSGLQFPNYSSELNVNALELDDSALYLCASSFSVGGNGNQPQHFGDGTRLSIL.

In this sample, this clone is medium-sized. V is TRBV5-6 and J is TRBJ2-7, with TRBD1 identical over 10 bases. V lost 5 bases to trimming and J lost 4 bases; unmatched junction nucleotides: 6. The CDR3 runs 14 residues. CDR1 is SGHDT and CDR2 is YYEEEE in the germline V gene. The CDR3 region is CASRETGGLYEQYF. The CDR3 region has the DNA TGTGCCAGCAGGGAGACAGGGGGCCTGTACGAGCAGTACTTC. Combining the CDR3 with reference TRBV5-6 and TRBJ2-7 gives the whole variable domain DAGVTQSPTHLIKTRGQQVTLRCSPKSGHDTVSWYQQALGQGPQFIFQYYEEEERQRGNFPDRFSGHQFPNYSSELNVNALLLGDSALYLCASRETGGLYEQYFGPGTRLTVT.

V usage is TRBV30 and J usage is TRBJ1-5; D may be TRBD1 (5 bases). The CDR3 has 13 amino acids. Looked up from germline, CDR1 is GTSNPN and CDR2 is SVGIG (reference sequence). Trimming cost V 2 bases and J 6 bases, with 11 bases left between them. CDR3 DNA sequence: TGTGCCTGGAGTTTGATGGGGGGTCAGCCCCAGCATTTT. Translating it yields CAWSLMGGQPQHF. The complete variable domain, with remaining parts taken from reference TRBV30 and TRBJ1-5, reads SQTIHQWPATLVQPVGSPLSLECTVEGTSNPNLYWYRQAAGRGLQLLFYSVGIGQISSEVPQNLSASRPQDRQFILSSKKLLLSDSGFYLCAWSLMGGQPQHFGDGTRLSIL.

The chain employs TRBV7-2 and TRBJ2-1; perhaps TRBD1 as D (6 bases). Trimming removed 5 bases at V and 4 bases at J, with 12 bases between. Germline-derived CDR1 and CDR2 are SGHTA and FQGNSA. This CDR3 comprises 14 residues. In DNA form, the CDR3 reads TGTGCCAGCAGCCCCGGACAGAGTTACAATGAGCAGTTCTTC. This sequence encodes CASSPGQSYNEQFF.

This sequence joins TRBV18 and TRBJ2-5, with no clear D. Germline-derived CDR1 and CDR2 are KGHSH and LQKENI. The CDR3 consists of 13 residues. Trimming left V 1 base short and J 0 bases short, with 3 bases between. The CDR3 is CASSPLDQETQYF. The DNA for the CDR3 is TGTGCCAGCTCACCACTAGACCAAGAGACCCAGTACTTC.

The CDR3 coding sequence is TGTGCCATCTGGGCACAGGGAACTAACTATGGCTACACCTTC. Its translation: CAIWAQGTNYGYTF. This chain connects TRBV10-3 to TRBJ1-2; a possible D gene is TRBD1 (6 bases). Trimming cost V 8 bases and J 0 bases, with 13 bases left between them. CDR1 and CDR2 from the germline V gene are ENHRY and SYGVKD. The CDR3 is 14 amino acids.

This chain uses TRBV5-4 with TRBJ1-5, with 7 bases fitting TRBD1. The CDR3 totals 19 residues. The germline V gene has CDR1 SGHNT and CDR2 YYREEE (reference sequence). V trimming: 4 bases; J trimming: 3 bases; junction bases outside the gene matches: 19. CDR3 sequence (DNA): TGTGCCAGCAGCCATCGGAAAAGTGGGGGGACAGAGACCAATCAGCCCCAGCATTTT. This gives the protein CASSHRKSGGTETNQPQHF.

The chain joins TRBV5-4 to TRBJ2-7; D might be TRBD1 (5 bases). CDR1 is SGHNT, CDR2 YYREEE, per germline (reference sequence). The CDR3 length is 14 residues. Trimming pared 0 bases from V and 5 bases from J, leaving 12 bases between. CDR3 protein: CASSLAPDRDEQYF. Here the CDR3 DNA reads TGTGCCAGCAGCTTGGCCCCAGACAGAGACGAGCAGTACTTC.

Only one count was recorded for this clone. The chain links TRBV10-2 to TRBJ1-1, with D uncertain. V was pared by 8 bases and J by 0 bases, with 7 bases between. In germline, CDR1 is WSHSY, CDR2 SAAADI. The CDR3 sequence is 12 residues long. The CDR3 spells CASGGMNTEAFF. In nucleotides, the CDR3 is TGCGCCAGCGGTGGGATGAACACTGAAGCTTTCTTT.

The rearrangement uses TRBV18 and TRBJ2-5; D unclear. The CDR3 has 14 amino acids. CDR1 and CDR2 (germline): KGHSH, LQKENI. V lost 0 bases, J lost 4 bases, and 9 bases lay in between. CDR3 DNA: TGTGCCAGCTCACCACCGGCCCGGGCAGAGACCCAGTACTTC. Translation gives CASSPPARAETQYF. Drawing the rest from reference TRBV18 and TRBJ2-5, the complete variable domain is NAGVMQNPRHLVRRRGQEARLRCSPMKGHSHVYWYRQLPEEGLKFMVYLQKENIIDESGMPKERFSAEFPKEGPSILRIQQVVRGDSAAYFCASSPPARAETQYFGPGTRLLVL.

The chain couples TRBV5-1 to TRBJ1-4, with D perhaps TRBD1 (5 bases). The germline V gene encodes CDR1 SGHRS and CDR2 YFSETQ. The germline V and J ends were trimmed by 3 bases and 8 bases, with 14 bases remaining between them. The CDR3 covers 14 residues. CDR3 loop: CASSSAGPGEKLFF. CDR3 sequence (DNA): TGCGCCAGCAGCTCCGCGGGGCCGGGGGAAAAACTGTTTTTT.

This chain links TRBV27 with TRBJ1-6; D unresolved. This CDR3 has 13 amino acids. Germline V CDR1 and CDR2: MNHEY, SMNVEV (reference sequence). V lost 10 bases and J lost 8, with 15 bases in between. The CDR3 DNA reads TGTGCCACTAAGGACCTTCGGGATTCACCCCTCCACTTT. This sequence encodes CATKDLRDSPLHF.

J is TRBJ2-3 and V is TRBV30; TRBD1 matches at 7 bases. CDR3 size: 13 residues. J was trimmed by 1 base and V by 4 bases; bases with no gene match: 2. Germline CDR1 is GTSNPN and CDR2 is SVGIG (reference sequence). The CDR3 loop reads CAWNTGGTDTQYF. As DNA, the CDR3 is TGTGCCTGGAATACAGGGGGCACAGATACGCAGTATTTT. The whole variable domain, remainder taken from reference TRBV30 and TRBJ2-3, is SQTIHQWPATLVQPVGSPLSLECTVEGTSNPNLYWYRQAAGRGLQLLFYSVGIGQISSEVPQNLSASRPQDRQFILSSKKLLLSDSGFYLCAWNTGGTDTQYFGPGTRLTVL.

The chain has TRBV10-3 and TRBJ1-2; maybe TRBD1 (6 bases). This CDR3 region has 13 residues. CDR1 and CDR2 (germline): ENHRY, SYGVKD. V lost 5 bases and J 5 bases, leaving 12 bases between the germline ends. CDR3 amino acids: CAISSDSPYGYTF. CDR3 DNA sequence: TGTGCCATCAGTTCGGACAGTCCTTATGGCTACACCTTC.

The chain carries TRBV7-9 and TRBJ2-1, with 8 bases that match TRBD1. Looked up from germline, CDR1 is SEHNR and CDR2 is FQNEAQ (reference sequence). The CDR3 runs 15 residues. The junction had 2 bases not matched to a gene; V was cut back by 1 base and J by 3 bases. The CDR3 protein is CASSLVTGVYNEQFF. In nucleotides, the CDR3 is TGTGCCAGCAGCTTAGTGACAGGGGTCTACAATGAGCAGTTCTTC.

Only one count was recorded for this clone. The rearrangement uses TRBV5-1 and TRBJ1-1; no definite D call. V lost 0 bases and J 2 bases, leaving 11 bases between the germline ends. In germline, CDR1 is SGHRS, CDR2 YFSETQ. The CDR3 length is 15 residues. In DNA, the CDR3 is TGCGCCAGCAGCTTGGCCGAGCTTCCTAACACTGAAGCTTTCTTT. Translated: CASSLAELPNTEAFF.

In DNA form, the CDR3 reads TGTGCCAGCAGTGCGGACAGGGACACAGATACGCAGTATTTT. It codes for CASSADRDTDTQYF. The chain combines TRBV6-1 with TRBJ2-3; 8 bases match TRBD1. CDR3 length equals 14 residues. V shed 4 bases, J shed 2 bases, and the junction held 2 bases outside the gene matches. CDR1 and CDR2 (germline): MNHNS, SASEGT.

J is TRBJ1-1 and V is TRBV2; D may be TRBD1 (5 bases). V was shortened by 6 bases and J by 3 bases, with 17 bases between the two germline ends. Germline V CDR1 and CDR2: SNHLY, FYNNEI. This CDR3 is built from 15 residues. The CDR3: CASRGAAGSDTEAFF. CDR3 nucleotide sequence: TGTGCCAGCAGAGGGGCGGCAGGGTCGGACACTGAAGCTTTCTTT.

This chain uses TRBV29-1 with TRBJ2-1; 11 bases map to TRBD1. This CDR3 spans 12 amino acids. V was pared by 4 bases and J by 8 bases, with 1 base of the junction left unmatched. The germline V gene encodes CDR1 SQVTM and CDR2 ANQGSEA. Here the CDR3 reads CSVGDRGYEQFF. CDR3 nucleotides: TGCAGCGTTGGGGACAGGGGGTATGAGCAGTTCTTC.

The chain employs TRBV18 and TRBJ1-3; unclear D gene. Germline V gene sequence: CDR1 KGHSH, CDR2 LQKENI. V shed 2 bases and J shed 0 bases, with 5 bases lying between them. The CDR3 extends over 14 amino acids. The CDR3 spells CASSPTSSGNTIYF. CDR3 nucleotide sequence: TGTGCCAGCTCACCAACGAGCTCTGGAAACACCATATATTTT.

The CDR3 sequence: CSVDEGNRAEQFF. The CDR3 DNA reads as TGCAGCGTTGATGAAGGCAACCGAGCTGAGCAGTTCTTC. This sequence joins TRBV29-1 and TRBJ2-1, with D hard to call. The CDR3 contains 13 residues. V lost 3 bases and J lost 9, with 15 bases in between. Per the germline V gene, CDR1 is SQVTM and CDR2 is ANQGSEA.

This sequence joins TRBV30 and TRBJ2-7; no clear D. This CDR3 comprises 12 residues. The ends were cut back, 1 base at V and 5 bases at J, with 9 bases in the middle. Germline V gene sequence: CDR1 GTSNPN, CDR2 SVGIG (reference sequence). The CDR3 region is CAWSAQLNEQYF. CDR3 nucleotide sequence: TGTGCCTGGAGTGCCCAACTTAACGAGCAGTACTTC. The full variable domain, in which reference TRBV30 and TRBJ2-7 provide the parts outside the CDR3, is SQTIHQWPATLVQPVGSPLSLECTVEGTSNPNLYWYRQAAGRGLQLLFYSVGIGQISSEVPQNLSASRPQDRQFILSSKKLLLSDSGFYLCAWSAQLNEQYFGPGTRLTVT.

The rearrangement uses TRBV18 and TRBJ2-5, with 7 bases aligning to TRBD1. V shed 0 bases, J shed 5 bases, and the junction held 9 bases outside the gene matches. In germline, CDR1 is KGHSH, CDR2 LQKENI. The CDR3 is 16 amino acids. Here the CDR3 DNA reads TGTGCCAGCTCACCACCATCCTCGACAGGGAGTGAGACCCAGTACTTC. It is translated as CASSPPSSTGSETQYF.

The chain combines TRBV5-1 with TRBJ2-7; D unclear. Between the trimmed V and J ends, which lost 6 bases and 0 bases, there was a span of 10 bases. The CDR3 consists of 13 residues. Germline V CDR1 and CDR2: SGHRS, YFSETQ. CDR3 nucleotides: TGCGCCAGCATGGAGACAAACTCCTACGAGCAGTACTTC. Translation: CASMETNSYEQYF. The whole variable domain, filled in from reference TRBV5-1 and TRBJ2-7, reads KAGVTQTPRYLIKTRGQQVTLSCSPISGHRSVSWYQQTPGQGLQFLFEYFSETQRNKGNFPGRFSGRQFSNSRSEMNVSTLELGDSALYLCASMETNSYEQYFGPGTRLTVT.

The genes are TRBV7-9 and TRBJ2-3; D is unresolved. Trimming took 5 bases from V and 3 from J, leaving 3 bases between them. Per germline, CDR1 SEHNR and CDR2 FQNEAQ (reference sequence). CDR3 length equals 11 residues. The CDR3 reads CASSTTDTQYF. The CDR3 DNA follows: TGTGCCAGCAGCACGACAGATACGCAGTATTTT.

The J gene is TRBJ1-2, the V gene TRBV5-1, with 7 bases matching TRBD1. The germline CDR1 and CDR2 sequences are SGHRS and YFSETQ. With V trimmed by 3 bases and J by 3 bases, 11 bases remained unmatched. The CDR3 consists of 16 residues. The CDR3 sequence is CASSSAGGGLDYGYTF. As DNA, the CDR3 is TGCGCCAGCAGCTCGGCAGGGGGAGGTTTGGACTATGGCTACACCTTC.

The genes are TRBV6-5 and TRBJ2-3; D gene unclear. From germline, CDR1 is MNHEY and CDR2 SVGAGI. V lost 2 bases to trimming and J lost 2 bases, with 5 bases between them. The CDR3 contains 13 residues. The CDR3: CASSYHLTDTQYF. The CDR3 DNA sequence: TGTGCCAGCAGTTACCACCTCACAGATACGCAGTATTTT.